The subject of this entry is one T cell receptor beta chain. Its specificity is not known. Researchers took lesional scalp punch biopsies and peripheral blood from people who were alopecia areata patients. cDNA prepared by RNA extraction and subsequent reverse transcription served as the template for sequencing. Measured with immunoSEQ multiplex PCR; TCRdb has only the in-frame clones, and not every one. The sample holds under 150,000 clones, around 50% seen once. The CDR3 consists of 13 residues. V was clipped by 1 base and J by 4 bases, with 10 bases between them. Per the germline V gene, CDR1 is SQVTM and CDR2 is ANQGSEA. The sample comes from a study of CD8+ T cells in alopecia areata. Study-wide results and limits: With patients, TCR sharing proved less clear than in mice, a difference possibly related to HLA.

Material for sequencing was NKG2D-low CD8+ T cells sorted from blood. The J gene is TRBJ2-5, the V gene TRBV29-1; no reliable D call. The receptor was isolated from a human donor with alopecia areata. CDR3 sequence (DNA): TGCAGCGTTGAAGGACCCAAGGCAGAGACCCAGTACTTC. Amino acid sequence: CSVEGPKAETQYF.